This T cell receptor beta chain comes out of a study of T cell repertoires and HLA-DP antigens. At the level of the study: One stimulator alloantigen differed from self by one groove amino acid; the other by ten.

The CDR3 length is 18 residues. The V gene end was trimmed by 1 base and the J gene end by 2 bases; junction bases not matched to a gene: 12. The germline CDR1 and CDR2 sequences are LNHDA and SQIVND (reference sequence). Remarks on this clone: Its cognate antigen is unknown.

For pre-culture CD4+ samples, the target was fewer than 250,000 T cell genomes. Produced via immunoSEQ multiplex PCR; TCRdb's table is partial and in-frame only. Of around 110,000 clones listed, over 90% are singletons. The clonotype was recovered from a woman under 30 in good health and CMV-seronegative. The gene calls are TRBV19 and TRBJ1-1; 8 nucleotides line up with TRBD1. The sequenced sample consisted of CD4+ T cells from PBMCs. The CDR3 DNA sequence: TGTGCCAGTAGTATAGCTGGCCGGGCAGGGGGCAGAAACACTGAAGCTTTCTTT. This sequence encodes CASSIAGRAGGRNTEAFF.